This TCR beta chain was sequenced during a study of CD8 T cells in ankylosing spondylitis. Study findings and constraints: What appeared characteristic of ankylosing spondylitis blood was a TCR beta motif of 7 or 8 highly homologous variants. CD8+ disease-linked clones were present at relatively low frequencies in blood. As reported, disease-linked clones showed significant enrichment in matched ankylosing spondylitis synovial fluid. Prior literature has documented some motif variants in synovial fluid and blood from reactive arthritis.

Worth noting for this clonotype: Its antigen is not identified.

The TCR beta libraries were generated through quantitative 5'-RACE incorporating molecular barcodes. MiXCR, applied by TCRdb to the 5' RACE reads, yields one record per CDR3 protein. The table shows 700,000 or so distinct CDR3 sequences, with roughly 19% occurring only once. This CDR3 has 15 amino acids. V was clipped by 7 bases and J by 0 bases, with 13 bases between them. Germline loops: CDR1 LGHDT, CDR2 YNNKEL (reference sequence). Sequenced: blood, either unsorted or a sorted T cell fraction (not recorded which). This sequence originates from a male donor with ankylosing spondylitis. The chain joins TRBV3-1 to TRBJ2-1; D gene ambiguous. The CDR3 bases are TGTGCCAGCACCCCGGTTCCCGTCTCCTACAATGAGCAGTTCTTC. This gives the protein CASTPVPVSYNEQFF.